The clone carrying this T cell receptor (beta chain) showed up just a few times. What it binds is not known. This record comes from a study of cytomegalovirus exposure and HLA in healthy donors. Primers for the PCR totalled 60 Vbeta and 13 Jbeta. Assay: immunoSEQ multiplex PCR; the TCRdb copy retains only in-frame clones and omits some. Here the sample spans about 130,000 clones, approximately 85% being singletons. V lost 8 bases and J lost 4; bases outside the gene matches: 7. This CDR3 is 14 amino acids long. CDR1 and CDR2 from the germline V gene are SNHLY and FYNNEI. Study-wide results and limits: Solely CMV serostatus was available to characterize immune exposure. In a later analysis, common viral pathogens appeared linked to several of the most significant clusters.

The TCR was taken from a male donor in good health and CMV-seropositive. The sequencing input was PBMCs. The rearrangement uses TRBV2 and TRBJ2-7; 11 nucleotides agree with TRBD1. The CDR3, as DNA: TGTGCCAGCCAGGGGACAGGGGGTTTATACGAGCAGTACTTC. Its protein is CASQGTGGLYEQYF. The full variable domain, rest sourced from reference TRBV2 and TRBJ2-7, is EPEVTQTPSHQVTQMGQEVILRCVPISNHLYFYWYRQILGQKVEFLVSFYNNEISEKSEIFDDQFSVERPDGSNFTLKIRSTKLEDSAMYFCASQGTGGLYEQYFGPGTRLTVT.